This is a list of T cell receptor beta chains from one sample in a study of cytomegalovirus exposure and HLA in healthy donors. The repertoire was sequenced with immunoSEQ multiplex PCR; TCRdb's copy has only in-frame clones and lacks some. This sample has about 200,000 clones, with around 79% found just once. The sequenced material came from PBMCs. The receptors stem from a woman aged 25 to 39 in good health and CMV-seropositive. Each CDR3 is given with its conserved first and last residue. Each record gives: V gene, J gene, clone size, D gene, CDR3 DNA, CDR3 protein. D genes are given only for firm matches. A row's size may be missing; if present it is once, few, many or a size class.

v_gene: TRBV5-8; j_gene: TRBJ2-7; abundance: .; d_gene: TRBD2; CDR3nt: TGTGCCAGCAGCTTGGCGAGCGGGAATCTCGTCTACGAGCAGTACTTC; CDR3aa: CASSLASGNLVYEQYF
v_gene: TRBV2; j_gene: TRBJ1-5; abundance: .; d_gene: TRBD1; CDR3nt: TGTGCCAGCAGATACCGGGACAGGGATCAGCCCCAGCATTTT; CDR3aa: CASRYRDRDQPQHF
v_gene: TRBV18; j_gene: TRBJ1-6; abundance: .; d_gene: TRBD1; CDR3nt: TGTGCCAGCTCACCAACTTTGGACAGGGGGCTTTCACCCCTCCACTTT; CDR3aa: CASSPTLDRGLSPLHF
v_gene: TRBV4-3; j_gene: TRBJ1-2; abundance: .; d_gene: TRBD1; CDR3nt: TGCGCCAGCGGGACAGAGCTTGGCTATGGCTACACCTTC; CDR3aa: CASGTELGYGYTF
v_gene: TRBV19; j_gene: TRBJ1-2; abundance: .; d_gene: .; CDR3nt: TGTGCCAGTATGAACATATTCGGCTACACCTTC; CDR3aa: CASMNIFGYTF
v_gene: TRBV7-2; j_gene: TRBJ1-2; abundance: once; d_gene: TRBD1; CDR3nt: TGTGCCAGCAGCCCCCCCGGGACAGGCCTCGAATTC; CDR3aa: CASSPPGTGLEF
v_gene: TRBV9; j_gene: TRBJ1-3; abundance: .; d_gene: TRBD1; CDR3nt: TGTGCCAGCACTCCGGGAGGGACAGGGATCTCTGGAAACACCATATATTTT; CDR3aa: CASTPGGTGISGNTIYF
v_gene: TRBV6-5; j_gene: TRBJ1-2; abundance: .; d_gene: TRBD1; CDR3nt: TGTGCCAGCAGCTACGGAGACAGGGAGTTTTCGGATGGCTACACCTTC; CDR3aa: CASSYGDREFSDGYTF
v_gene: TRBV7-8; j_gene: TRBJ2-7; abundance: .; d_gene: TRBD2; CDR3nt: TGTGCCAGCCGCCGGGGGGGGCTATCCTACGAGCAGTACTTC; CDR3aa: CASRRGGLSYEQYF
v_gene: TRBV6-1; j_gene: TRBJ1-5; abundance: .; d_gene: .; CDR3nt: TGTGCCAGCAGCGCGACACCATATCAGCCCCAGCATTTT; CDR3aa: CASSATPYQPQHF
v_gene: TRBV19; j_gene: TRBJ2-7; abundance: .; d_gene: .; CDR3nt: TGTGCCAGTAGTGCGGCTAGGGGGTTAGAGCAGTACTTC; CDR3aa: CASSAARGLEQYF
v_gene: TRBV25-1; j_gene: TRBJ2-3; abundance: once; d_gene: TRBD1; CDR3nt: TGTGCCAGCAGTGGGACAGGGGGCACAGATACGCAGTATTTT; CDR3aa: CASSGTGGTDTQYF
v_gene: TRBV4-3; j_gene: TRBJ1-4; abundance: .; d_gene: .; CDR3nt: TGCGCCAGCAGCCAAGGCTTTCAGGGTGGGGAAAAACTGTTTTTT; CDR3aa: CASSQGFQGGEKLFF
v_gene: TRBV6-6; j_gene: TRBJ1-6; abundance: few; d_gene: .; CDR3nt: TGTGCCAGCAGTTACTCGGGGGGACGGGATTCACCCCTCCACTTT; CDR3aa: CASSYSGGRDSPLHF
v_gene: TRBV7-9; j_gene: TRBJ1-1; abundance: .; d_gene: TRBD1; CDR3nt: TGTGCCAGCAGCCCGGGACAGATGAACACTGAAGCTTTCTTT; CDR3aa: CASSPGQMNTEAFF
v_gene: TRBV18; j_gene: TRBJ1-3; abundance: .; d_gene: .; CDR3nt: TGTGCCAGCTCACCACCCAGGGGTCCCAGCTCTGGAAACACCATATATTTT; CDR3aa: CASSPPRGPSSGNTIYF
v_gene: TRBV30; j_gene: TRBJ2-5; abundance: .; d_gene: .; CDR3nt: TGTGCCTGGAGTCAATTGACTAGTACTAGGGAGACCCAGTACTTC; CDR3aa: CAWSQLTSTRETQYF
v_gene: TRBV5-4; j_gene: TRBJ1-1; abundance: few; d_gene: TRBD1; CDR3nt: TGTGCCAGCAGCTTGGAACAGGGGTTCACTGAAGCTTTCTTT; CDR3aa: CASSLEQGFTEAFF
v_gene: TRBV4-3; j_gene: TRBJ2-3; abundance: .; d_gene: .; CDR3nt: TGCGCCAGCAGCCAAGCCTACCACCTTAGCACAGATACGCAGTATTTT; CDR3aa: CASSQAYHLSTDTQYF
v_gene: TRBV20-1; j_gene: TRBJ2-5; abundance: few; d_gene: .; CDR3nt: TGCAGTGCCACCGGGGTTGAGACCCAGTACTTC; CDR3aa: CSATGVETQYF
v_gene: TRBV7-6; j_gene: TRBJ2-7; abundance: .; d_gene: .; CDR3nt: TGTGCCAGCAGCTTAGGCTGGGCGAATAGCGCCCACGAGCAGTACTTC; CDR3aa: CASSLGWANSAHEQYF
v_gene: TRBV7-6; j_gene: TRBJ1-5; abundance: .; d_gene: TRBD1; CDR3nt: TGTGCCAGCAGCCGACAGGGGTACAGCAATCAGCCCCAGCATTTT; CDR3aa: CASSRQGYSNQPQHF
v_gene: TRBV27; j_gene: TRBJ2-1; abundance: few; d_gene: TRBD1; CDR3nt: TGTGCCAGCAGTCCCGGGACAGGTGTCAATGAGCAGTTCTTC; CDR3aa: CASSPGTGVNEQFF
v_gene: TRBV7-2; j_gene: TRBJ2-6; abundance: once; d_gene: TRBD1; CDR3nt: TGTGCCAGCAGCTTGGACAGGGGAACTGGGGCCAACGTCCTGACTTTC; CDR3aa: CASSLDRGTGANVLTF
v_gene: TRBV4-1; j_gene: TRBJ1-2; abundance: .; d_gene: TRBD1; CDR3nt: TGCGCCAGCTCAATACAGGGGGCATATGGCTACACCTTC; CDR3aa: CASSIQGAYGYTF
v_gene: TRBV18; j_gene: TRBJ2-2; abundance: .; d_gene: TRBD2; CDR3nt: TGTGCCAGCTCGCCAGGGACTAGCGGCACCGGGGAGCTGTTTTTT; CDR3aa: CASSPGTSGTGELFF
v_gene: TRBV7-8; j_gene: TRBJ2-4; abundance: .; d_gene: TRBD2; CDR3nt: TGTGCCAGCAGTTACCTAGCGGGAGGGCTCCAAAACATTCAGTACTTC; CDR3aa: CASSYLAGGLQNIQYF
v_gene: TRBV4-3; j_gene: TRBJ2-5; abundance: .; d_gene: TRBD2; CDR3nt: TGCGCCAGCAGCCAAGATCGCGCTAGCGGACAAGAGACCCAGTACTTC; CDR3aa: CASSQDRASGQETQYF
v_gene: TRBV15; j_gene: TRBJ1-5; abundance: .; d_gene: .; CDR3nt: TGTGCCACCAGCAGTTACAGGGTTGGGGATCAGCCCCAGCATTTT; CDR3aa: CATSSYRVGDQPQHF
v_gene: TRBV25-1; j_gene: TRBJ1-1; abundance: .; d_gene: TRBD1; CDR3nt: TGTGCCAGCAGGGGGGCCGGACAGGCTGAAGCTTTCTTT; CDR3aa: CASRGAGQAEAFF
v_gene: TRBV5-6; j_gene: TRBJ1-1; abundance: .; d_gene: TRBD1; CDR3nt: TGTGCCAGCAGCTTGGAGAGGGACAGGGCTTCACCTGAAGCTTTCTTT; CDR3aa: CASSLERDRASPEAFF
v_gene: TRBV18; j_gene: TRBJ2-7; abundance: .; d_gene: .; CDR3nt: TGTGCCAGCTCACCAGGGGTGGGGCAGGGAACATCCTACGAGCAGTACTTC; CDR3aa: CASSPGVGQGTSYEQYF